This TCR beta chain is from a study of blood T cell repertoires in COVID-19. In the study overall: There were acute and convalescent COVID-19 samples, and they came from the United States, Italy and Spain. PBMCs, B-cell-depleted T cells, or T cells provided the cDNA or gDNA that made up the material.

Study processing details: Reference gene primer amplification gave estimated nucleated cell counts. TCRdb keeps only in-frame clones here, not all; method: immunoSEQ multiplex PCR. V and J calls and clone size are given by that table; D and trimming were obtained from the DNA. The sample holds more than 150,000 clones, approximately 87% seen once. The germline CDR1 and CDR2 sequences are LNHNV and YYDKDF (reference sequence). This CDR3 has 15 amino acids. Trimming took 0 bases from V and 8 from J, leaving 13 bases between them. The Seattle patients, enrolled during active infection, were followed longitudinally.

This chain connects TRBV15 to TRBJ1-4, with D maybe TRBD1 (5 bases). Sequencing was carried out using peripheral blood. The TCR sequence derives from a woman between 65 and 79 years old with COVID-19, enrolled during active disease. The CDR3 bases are TGTGCCACCAGCAGAGATGGGCAGGGTCGCGAAAAACTGTTTTTT. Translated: CATSRDGQGREKLFF.